This T cell receptor beta chain stems from a study of T cells expressing NK-cell markers. On the study more broadly: Eight donors were sequenced, seven testing HCMV-seropositive and one testing seronegative.

The CDR3 is 14 amino acids. Germline V gene lookup returns CDR1 LGHNA and CDR2 YSLEER. The authors generated TCR beta cDNA through 5'RACE template switching with UMIs. Following a re-call of the 5' RACE reads, TCRdb has one entry per CDR3 protein and lacks DNA. The sample totals 400,000 to 450,000 distinct CDR3 sequences; its top ten clones hold about 7.3%. The sequenced material came from blood T cells: a sorted CD56 or NKG2C T cell subset, CD4+ or CD8+ T cells, or bulk PBMC T cells (not recorded which). The TCR sequence derives from a woman aged 18-70 years in good health. This chain uses TRBV4-3 with TRBJ2-1; the D call from TCRdb, TRBD2, cannot be confirmed without DNA. This chain's CDR3 is CASSQASGLDEQFF.